These 28 T cell receptor beta chains share one sample of origin, sequenced in a study of cytomegalovirus exposure and HLA in healthy donors. TCRdb's copy holds only in-frame clones and misses some; the assay was immunoSEQ multiplex PCR. The sample carries 110,000 to 150,000 clones, 88% recorded once. Sample: PBMCs. The receptors stem from a woman younger than 35 in good health and CMV-seropositive.

This sequence joins TRBV27 and TRBJ2-5, with 7 positions matching TRBD1. CDR3 length: 16 amino acids. Germline CDR1 and CDR2: MNHEY and SMNVEV (reference sequence). J was trimmed by 1 base and V by 6 bases; bases with no gene match: 11. The CDR3 bases are TGTGCCAGCAGACACAACTCTGGACAGGTCCAAGAGACCCAGTACTTC. Amino acids: CASRHNSGQVQETQYF.

The V gene is TRBV27, the J gene TRBJ2-7; D may be TRBD2 (7 bases). This CDR3 region has 14 residues. V lost 7 bases and J lost 2, with 15 bases in between. Germline V gene data show CDR1 as MNHEY and CDR2 as SMNVEV (reference sequence). The chain's CDR3 is CASKGGEAAYEQYF. As DNA, the CDR3 is TGTGCCAGCAAGGGGGGGGAGGCGGCCTACGAGCAGTACTTC.

V and J are TRBV7-2 and TRBJ2-3; 10 bases match TRBD2. With V trimmed by 5 bases and J by 14 bases, 7 bases remained unmatched. CDR1 is SGHTA and CDR2 is FQGNSA in the germline V gene. The CDR3 has 12 amino acids. The CDR3 sequence: CASSAASGGRYF. The DNA of the CDR3 is TGTGCCAGCAGCGCCGCTAGCGGGGGACGGTATTTT.

The rearrangement uses TRBV29-1 and TRBJ2-7, with 10 bases matching TRBD2. This CDR3 is 13 amino acids long. V shed 6 bases, J shed 3 bases, and the junction held 5 bases outside the gene matches. The germline CDR1 and CDR2 sequences are SQVTM and ANQGSEA. CDR3 bases: TGCAGCGTCGTAGCGGGGGGTTACTACGAGCAGTACTTC. Its protein product is CSVVAGGYYEQYF.

This clone has more than one count but fewer than ten. The genes are TRBV18 and TRBJ1-5, with 8 positions matching TRBD1. The J segment lost 4 bases and the V segment lost 0 bases, leaving 5 bases of the junction unmatched. Germline V CDR1 and CDR2: KGHSH, LQKENI. The CDR3 has 16 residues. The CDR3 bases are TGTGCCAGCTCACCACCCGTAGGACAGGGAAATCAGCCCCAGCATTTT. It encodes CASSPPVGQGNQPQHF.

This clone was recorded only once. The V gene is TRBV5-6, the J gene TRBJ1-2; no clear D. V was clipped by 0 bases and J by 3 bases, with 9 bases between them. The germline CDR1 and CDR2 sequences are SGHDT and YYEEEE. This CDR3 spans 14 amino acids. CDR3 sequence: CASSLVQADYGYTF. CDR3 DNA: TGTGCCAGCAGCTTGGTTCAGGCAGACTATGGCTACACCTTC.

The chain is built from TRBV12-5 and TRBJ2-3, with D hard to call. Trimming took 1 base from V and 2 from J, leaving 13 bases between them. The CDR3 runs 16 residues. Germline V gene data show CDR1 as LGHNT and CDR2 as FRNRAP. CDR3: CASGLGPKYFTDTQYF. The CDR3 DNA reads as TGTGCTAGTGGTTTGGGCCCCAAGTACTTCACAGATACGCAGTATTTT. Full variable domain (outside the CDR3, taken from reference TRBV12-5 and TRBJ2-3): DARVTQTPRHKVTEMGQEVTMRCQPILGHNTVFWYRQTMMQGLELLAYFRNRAPLDDSGMPKDRFSAEMPDATLATLKIQPSEPRDSAVYFCASGLGPKYFTDTQYFGPGTRLTVL.

The chain employs TRBV5-4 and TRBJ1-2; perhaps TRBD1 as D (5 bases). This CDR3 spans 15 amino acids. CDR1 is SGHNT and CDR2 is YYREEE in the germline V gene (reference sequence). The ends were cut back, 6 bases at V and 4 bases at J, with 19 bases in the middle. CDR3 sequence: CASTSRGARGYGYTF. CDR3 nucleotides: TGTGCCAGCACCTCGCGCGGGGCAAGGGGCTATGGCTACACCTTC.

This clone was seen only once. This chain uses TRBV19 with TRBJ1-2; tentatively, D is TRBD1 (5 bases). The germline gives CDR1 LNHDA, CDR2 SQIVND (reference sequence). V was trimmed by 5 bases and J by 2 bases, leaving 18 bases between them. CDR3 length equals 16 residues. In DNA form, the CDR3 reads TGTGCCAGTAGTTCTATCGCGTGGAGGGACAACTATGGCTACACCTTC. Residues: CASSSIAWRDNYGYTF.

In regard to this clone: This CDR3 is also generated by other DNA sequences in the sample. The chain carries TRBV6-5 and TRBJ2-3, with 7 bases matching TRBD1. The CDR3 is made up of 13 amino acids. In germline, CDR1 is MNHEY, CDR2 SVGAGI. V lost 0 bases to trimming and J lost 6 bases; unmatched junction nucleotides: 0. CDR3 in amino acids: CASSYSTGDTQYF. CDR3 bases: TGTGCCAGCAGTTACTCGACAGGGGATACGCAGTATTTT.

The CDR3 is CASSQVVAGVYEQYF. As DNA, the CDR3 is TGCGCCAGCAGCCAGGTGGTAGCGGGAGTCTACGAGCAGTACTTC. J is TRBJ2-7 and V is TRBV5-1, with TRBD2 matching 9 bases. The CDR3 is 15 residues long. The germline V gene has CDR1 SGHRS and CDR2 YFSETQ. J gave up 3 bases and V 4 bases, and 8 bases lay outside the gene matches.

The CDR3 loop is CASSYRVSYEQYF. The CDR3 region has the DNA TGTGCCAGCAGTTACCGGGTCTCCTACGAGCAGTACTTC. This chain connects TRBV6-5 to TRBJ2-7; D not resolved. The germline V and J ends were trimmed by 2 bases and 0 bases, with 5 bases remaining between them. This CDR3 comprises 13 residues. Per germline, CDR1 MNHEY and CDR2 SVGAGI.

The chain is built from TRBV4-1 and TRBJ2-5, with 10 bases identical to TRBD2. With V trimmed by 0 bases and J by 0 bases, 4 bases remained unmatched. Germline CDR1 and CDR2: MGHRA and YSYEKL. The CDR3 has 17 residues. CDR3 loop: CASSQDSGLAYQETQYF. The CDR3 DNA reads TGCGCCAGCAGCCAAGATTCGGGACTAGCGTACCAAGAGACCCAGTACTTC.

The chain couples TRBV28 to TRBJ2-4, with 9 bases aligning to TRBD2. The CDR3 spans 15 residues. Germline CDR1 and CDR2: MDHEN and SYDVKM. V shed 5 bases and J 4 bases; nucleotides not matched to a gene: 6. CDR3 DNA: TGTGCCAGCAGTGGTAGCGGGGGCGTGAAAAACATTCAGTACTTC. It yields the protein CASSGSGGVKNIQYF.

This clone was detected only once. The chain couples TRBV5-8 to TRBJ2-7; TRBD1 agrees at 7 bases. The V segment lost 1 base and the J segment 0 bases; nucleotides outside the gene matches: 4. Germline V gene sequence: CDR1 SGHTS, CDR2 YDEGEE. The CDR3 is 15 amino acids. The CDR3 sequence is CASSLRDRTSYEQYF. The CDR3 DNA is TGTGCCAGCAGCTTGAGGGACAGAACCTCCTACGAGCAGTACTTC. The full variable domain, rest sourced from reference TRBV5-8 and TRBJ2-7, is EAGVTQSPTHLIKTRGQQATLRCSPISGHTSVYWYQQALGLGLQFLLWYDEGEERNRGNFPPRFSGRQFPNYSSELNVNALELEDSALYLCASSLRDRTSYEQYFGPGTRLTVT.

The chain has TRBV6-5 and TRBJ1-6; D may be TRBD1 (5 bases). The CDR3 runs 14 residues. Trimming took 6 bases from V and 5 from J, leaving 11 bases between them. Germline CDR1 and CDR2: MNHEY and SVGAGI. The CDR3 region has the DNA TGTGCCAGCAGCTGGACAAACAATAATTCACCCCTCCACTTT. It encodes CASSWTNNNSPLHF.

The chain joins TRBV28 to TRBJ2-1; 11 nucleotides line up with TRBD2. CDR3 length: 14 amino acids. The germline V gene encodes CDR1 MDHEN and CDR2 SYDVKM. The J segment lost 6 bases and the V segment lost 8 bases, leaving 6 bases of the junction unmatched. CDR3 region: CASVPSGRINEQFF. The DNA for the CDR3 is TGTGCCAGCGTACCTAGCGGGAGGATCAATGAGCAGTTCTTC.

This chain uses TRBV5-1 with TRBJ2-3; 13 bases agree with TRBD2. The CDR3 consists of 17 residues. V shed 4 bases, J shed 5 bases, and the junction held 10 bases outside the gene matches. CDR1 is SGHRS and CDR2 is YFSETQ in the germline V gene. The CDR3 bases are TGCGCCAGCAGCAGCGGGACTAGCGGGACGTGGGGAGATACGCAGTATTTT. This translates into CASSSGTSGTWGDTQYF.

The rearrangement uses TRBV2 and TRBJ1-1, with 10 positions matching TRBD1. CDR1 is SNHLY and CDR2 is FYNNEI in the germline V gene. There are 14 residues in the CDR3. J was trimmed by 4 bases and V by 6 bases; bases with no gene match: 5. The CDR3 DNA reads TGTGCCAGCAGGGGGACAGGGGCAGGCACTGAAGCTTTCTTT. Protein sequence: CASRGTGAGTEAFF. Drawing the rest from reference TRBV2 and TRBJ1-1, the complete variable domain is EPEVTQTPSHQVTQMGQEVILRCVPISNHLYFYWYRQILGQKVEFLVSFYNNEISEKSEIFDDQFSVERPDGSNFTLKIRSTKLEDSAMYFCASRGTGAGTEAFFGQGTRLTVV.

V usage is TRBV19 and J usage is TRBJ1-2; TRBD1 matches 10 bases. With 7 bases clipped from V and 3 bases from J, the junction kept 8 bases outside the gene matches. Germline V gene sequence: CDR1 LNHDA, CDR2 SQIVND (reference sequence). The CDR3 has 15 amino acids. The CDR3 nucleotides read TGTGCCAGTACCAACTGGGACAGGGGAGACTATGGCTACACCTTC. Amino acids: CASTNWDRGDYGYTF.

V and J are TRBV27 and TRBJ2-7; TRBD1 is a possible D gene (5 bases). Germline V gene data show CDR1 as MNHEY and CDR2 as SMNVEV (reference sequence). Trimming took off 2 bases at V and 5 bases at J, with 13 bases between the two ends. This CDR3 contains 14 residues. For the CDR3, the DNA is TGTGCCAGCAGTTTACTACAGGATTTGGACGAGCAGTACTTC. Amino acids: CASSLLQDLDEQYF.

The chain carries TRBV5-1 and TRBJ2-1; TRBD1 agrees at 8 bases. The V gene end was trimmed by 4 bases and the J gene end by 4 bases; junction bases not matched to a gene: 13. Germline loops: CDR1 SGHRS, CDR2 YFSETQ. The CDR3 has 17 amino acids. The chain's CDR3 is CASSPRPGTGTYNEQFF. The CDR3 DNA sequence: TGCGCCAGCAGCCCCAGACCCGGGACAGGCACATACAATGAGCAGTTCTTC.

Only a few counts were recorded for this clone. V and J are TRBV5-8 and TRBJ1-5; 9 positions agree with TRBD1. Looked up from germline, CDR1 is SGHTS and CDR2 is YDEGEE. The CDR3 loop spans 15 amino acids. V shed 4 bases, J shed 7 bases, and the junction held 9 bases outside the gene matches. The CDR3 loop reads CASSLQTGGRQPQHF. The CDR3 DNA follows: TGTGCCAGCAGCCTGCAGACAGGGGGTAGGCAGCCCCAGCATTTT.

The chain employs TRBV4-3 and TRBJ2-3; D perhaps matches TRBD2 (6 bases). The CDR3 totals 17 residues. From germline, CDR1 is LGHNA and CDR2 YSLEER. Trimming pared 2 bases from V and 2 bases from J, leaving 17 bases between. As DNA, the CDR3 is TGCGCCAGCAGCCAACGCGCACTGGGGGGAACCACAGATACGCAGTATTTT. It is translated as CASSQRALGGTTDTQYF.

This clone occurred a few times. This sequence joins TRBV18 and TRBJ2-6; 9 nucleotides match TRBD1. Unmatched junction bases numbered 5, after V lost 3 bases and J lost 2 bases. Germline V gene sequence: CDR1 KGHSH, CDR2 LQKENI. The CDR3 has 17 residues. DNA for the CDR3: TGTGCCAGCTCACCTTGGGACAGGGCAACTGGGGCCAACGTCCTGACTTTC. Residues: CASSPWDRATGANVLTF.

The CDR3 sequence is CASSLGLAIYNEQFF. The CDR3 DNA reads as TGTGCCAGCAGCCTTGGACTAGCGATCTACAATGAGCAGTTCTTC. The V gene is TRBV25-1, the J gene TRBJ2-1, with TRBD2 identical over 9 bases. The V segment lost 6 bases and the J segment 3 bases; nucleotides outside the gene matches: 6. This CDR3 comprises 15 residues. Germline V gene lookup returns CDR1 MGHDK and CDR2 SYGVNS.

This clone was seen a handful of times. This chain links TRBV2 with TRBJ2-2; TRBD2 matches at 11 bases. V shed 7 bases, J shed 4 bases, and the junction held 5 bases outside the gene matches. CDR1 is SNHLY and CDR2 is FYNNEI in the germline V gene. The CDR3 is 15 amino acids. CDR3: CASIPGTSGTGELFF. The CDR3 DNA reads as TGTGCCAGCATTCCCGGGACTAGCGGCACCGGGGAGCTGTTTTTT. The full variable domain, with the rest looked up from reference TRBV2 and TRBJ2-2, is EPEVTQTPSHQVTQMGQEVILRCVPISNHLYFYWYRQILGQKVEFLVSFYNNEISEKSEIFDDQFSVERPDGSNFTLKIRSTKLEDSAMYFCASIPGTSGTGELFFGEGSRLTVL.

This chain uses TRBV29-1 with TRBJ1-2, with 10 bases lining up with TRBD1. The V segment lost 7 bases and the J segment 5 bases; nucleotides outside the gene matches: 4. The CDR3 totals 12 residues. CDR1 and CDR2 (germline): SQVTM, ANQGSEA. DNA for the CDR3: TGCAGCGCAAAGGACAGGGGGTATGGCTACACCTTC. As protein: CSAKDRGYGYTF.